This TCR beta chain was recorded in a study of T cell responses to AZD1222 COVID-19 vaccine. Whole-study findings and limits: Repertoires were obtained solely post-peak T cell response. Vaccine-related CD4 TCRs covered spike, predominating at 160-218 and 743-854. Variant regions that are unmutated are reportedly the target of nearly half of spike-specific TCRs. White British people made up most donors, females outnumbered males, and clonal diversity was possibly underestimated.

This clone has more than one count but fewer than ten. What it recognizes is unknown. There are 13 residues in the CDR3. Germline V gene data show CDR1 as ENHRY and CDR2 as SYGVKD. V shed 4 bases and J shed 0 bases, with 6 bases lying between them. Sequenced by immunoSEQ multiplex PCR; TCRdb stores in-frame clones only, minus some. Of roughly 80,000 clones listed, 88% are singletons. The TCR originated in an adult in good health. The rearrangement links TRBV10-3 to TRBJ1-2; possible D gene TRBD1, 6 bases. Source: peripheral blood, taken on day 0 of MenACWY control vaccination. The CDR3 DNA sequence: TGTGCCATCAGTGGGGGGCCTAACTATGGCTACACCTTC. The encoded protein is CAISGGPNYGYTF.